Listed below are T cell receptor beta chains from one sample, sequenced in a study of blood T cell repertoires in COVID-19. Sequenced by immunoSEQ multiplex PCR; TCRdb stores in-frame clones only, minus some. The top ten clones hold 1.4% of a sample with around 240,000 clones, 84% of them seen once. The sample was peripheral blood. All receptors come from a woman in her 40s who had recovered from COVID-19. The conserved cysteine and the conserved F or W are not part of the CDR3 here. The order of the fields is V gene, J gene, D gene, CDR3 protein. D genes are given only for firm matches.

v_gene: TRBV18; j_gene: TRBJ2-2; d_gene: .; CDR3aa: ASSQQGANTGELF
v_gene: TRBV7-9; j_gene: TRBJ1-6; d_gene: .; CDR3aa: ASSLALRQSSPLH
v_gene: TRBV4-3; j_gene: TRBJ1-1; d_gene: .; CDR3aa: ASSQDSGTNTEAF
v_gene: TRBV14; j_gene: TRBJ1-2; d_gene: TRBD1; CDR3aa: ASSPRQGDGYT
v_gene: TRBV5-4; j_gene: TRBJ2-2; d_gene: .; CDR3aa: ASSPALGAANTGELF
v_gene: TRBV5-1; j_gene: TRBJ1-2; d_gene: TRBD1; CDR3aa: ASGTGDNYGYT
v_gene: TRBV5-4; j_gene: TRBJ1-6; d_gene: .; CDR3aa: ASSSPSGGRNSPLH
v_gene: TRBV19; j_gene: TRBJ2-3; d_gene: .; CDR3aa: ASSILRDTDTQY
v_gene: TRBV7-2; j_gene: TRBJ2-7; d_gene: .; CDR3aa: ASSLFDTEYEQY
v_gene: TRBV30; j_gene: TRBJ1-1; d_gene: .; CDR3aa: AWRGHSNTEAF
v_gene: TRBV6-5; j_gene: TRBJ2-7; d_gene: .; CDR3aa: ASSPRGYEQY
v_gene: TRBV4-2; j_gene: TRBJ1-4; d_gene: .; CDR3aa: ASSQVRGFEGEKLF
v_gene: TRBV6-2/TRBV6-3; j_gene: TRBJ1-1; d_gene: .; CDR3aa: ASSWGGNTEAF
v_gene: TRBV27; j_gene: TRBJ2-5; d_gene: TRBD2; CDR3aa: ASRGLAGRETQY
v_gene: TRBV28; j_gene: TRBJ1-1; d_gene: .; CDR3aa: ASSLPTGNTEAF
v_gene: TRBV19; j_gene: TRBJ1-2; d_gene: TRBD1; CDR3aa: ATLFEGDRGRDGYT
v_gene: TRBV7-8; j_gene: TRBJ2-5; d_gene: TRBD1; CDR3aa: ASSSSYRGLLQETQY
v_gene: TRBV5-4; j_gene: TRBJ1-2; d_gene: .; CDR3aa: ASSSGDSGGYGYT
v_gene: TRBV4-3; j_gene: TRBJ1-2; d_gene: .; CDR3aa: ASSQFRWGGAGYT
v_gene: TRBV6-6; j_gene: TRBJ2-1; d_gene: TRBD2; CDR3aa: ASSYADTGGNEQF
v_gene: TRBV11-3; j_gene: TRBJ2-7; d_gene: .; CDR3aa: ASSLVQGPYEQY
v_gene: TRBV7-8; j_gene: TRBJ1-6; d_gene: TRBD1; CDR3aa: ASSLVVGQGVNSPLH
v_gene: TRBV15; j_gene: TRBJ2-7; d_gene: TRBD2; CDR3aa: ATSRGGAGSYEQY
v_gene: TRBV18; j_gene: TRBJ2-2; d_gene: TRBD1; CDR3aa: ASSPGTAPNTGELF
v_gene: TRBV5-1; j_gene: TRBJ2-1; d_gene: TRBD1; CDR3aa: ASKGGTGVFNEQF
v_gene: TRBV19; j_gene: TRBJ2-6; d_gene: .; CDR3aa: ASAGITGANVLT
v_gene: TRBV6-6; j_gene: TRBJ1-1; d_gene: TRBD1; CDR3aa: ASSGPGQGSNTEAF
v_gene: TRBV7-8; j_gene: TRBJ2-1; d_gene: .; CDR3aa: ASTSGTDEQF
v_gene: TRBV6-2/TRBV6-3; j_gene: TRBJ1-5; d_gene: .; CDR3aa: ASSYGQQPQH
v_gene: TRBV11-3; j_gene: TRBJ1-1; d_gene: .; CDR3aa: ASSLGGRPNTEAF
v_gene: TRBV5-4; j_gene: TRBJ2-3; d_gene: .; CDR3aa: ASSSRQDSTDTQY